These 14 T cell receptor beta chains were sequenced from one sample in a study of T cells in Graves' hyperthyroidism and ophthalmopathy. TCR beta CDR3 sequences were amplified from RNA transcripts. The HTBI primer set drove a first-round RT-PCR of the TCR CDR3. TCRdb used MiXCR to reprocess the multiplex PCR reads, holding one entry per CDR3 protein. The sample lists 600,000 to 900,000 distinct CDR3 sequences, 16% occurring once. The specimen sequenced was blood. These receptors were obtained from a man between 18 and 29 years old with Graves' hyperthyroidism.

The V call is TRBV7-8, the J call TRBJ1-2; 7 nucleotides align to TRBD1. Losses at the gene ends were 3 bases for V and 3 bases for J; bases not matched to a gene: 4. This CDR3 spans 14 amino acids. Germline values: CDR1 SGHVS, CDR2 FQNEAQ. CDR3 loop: CASSFRDSYYGYTF. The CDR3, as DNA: TGTGCCAGCAGCTTCCGGGACAGCTACTATGGCTACACCTTC.

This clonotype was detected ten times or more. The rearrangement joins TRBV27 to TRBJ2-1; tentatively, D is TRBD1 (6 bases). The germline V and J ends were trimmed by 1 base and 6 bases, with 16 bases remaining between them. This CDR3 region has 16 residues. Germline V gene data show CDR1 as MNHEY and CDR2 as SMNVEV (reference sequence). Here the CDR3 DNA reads TGTGCCAGCAGTTTATGGGGCAGGGGTATTCTCAATGAGCAGTTCTTC. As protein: CASSLWGRGILNEQFF.

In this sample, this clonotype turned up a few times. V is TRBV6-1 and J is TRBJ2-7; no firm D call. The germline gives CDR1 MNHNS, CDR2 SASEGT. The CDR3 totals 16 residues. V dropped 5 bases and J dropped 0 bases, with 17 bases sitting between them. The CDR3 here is CASSFSFFKRSYEQYF. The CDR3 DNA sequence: TGTGCCAGCAGTTTCTCCTTCTTTAAACGCTCCTACGAGCAGTACTTC.

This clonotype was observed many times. The DNA for the CDR3 is TGTGCCAGCAGACGGGACAGGGTTTACAATGAGCAGTTCTTC. It is translated as CASRRDRVYNEQFF. This chain uses TRBV12-3 or TRBV12-4 with TRBJ2-1; 9 bases agree with TRBD1. Losses at the gene ends were 6 bases for V and 4 bases for J; bases not matched to a gene: 4. The CDR3 spans 14 residues.

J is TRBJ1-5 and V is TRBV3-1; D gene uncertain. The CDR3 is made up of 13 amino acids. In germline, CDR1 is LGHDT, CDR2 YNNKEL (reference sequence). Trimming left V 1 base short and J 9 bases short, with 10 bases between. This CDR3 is CASSQGEEGPQHF. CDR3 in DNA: TGTGCCAGCAGCCAAGGGGAAGAGGGGCCCCAGCATTTT.

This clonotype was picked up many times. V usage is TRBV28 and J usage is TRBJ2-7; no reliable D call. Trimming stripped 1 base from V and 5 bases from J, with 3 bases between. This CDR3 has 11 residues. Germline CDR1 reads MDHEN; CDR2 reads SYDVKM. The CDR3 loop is CASSLSNEQYF. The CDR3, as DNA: TGTGCCAGCAGTTTATCCAACGAGCAGTACTTC.

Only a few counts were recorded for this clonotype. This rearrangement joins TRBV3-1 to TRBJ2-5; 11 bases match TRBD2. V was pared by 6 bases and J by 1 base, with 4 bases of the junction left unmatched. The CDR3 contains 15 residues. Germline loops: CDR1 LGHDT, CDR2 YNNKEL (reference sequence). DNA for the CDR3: TGTGCCAGCAGTGGACTAGCGGGCCTCCAAGAGACCCAGTACTTC. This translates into CASSGLAGLQETQYF.

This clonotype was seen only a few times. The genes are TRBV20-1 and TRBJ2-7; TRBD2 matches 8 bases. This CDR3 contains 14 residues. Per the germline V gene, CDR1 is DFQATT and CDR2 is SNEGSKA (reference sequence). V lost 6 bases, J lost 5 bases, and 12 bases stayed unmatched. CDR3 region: CSATTGGRTNEQYF. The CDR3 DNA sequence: TGCAGTGCGACAACTGGCGGGAGGACCAACGAGCAGTACTTC.

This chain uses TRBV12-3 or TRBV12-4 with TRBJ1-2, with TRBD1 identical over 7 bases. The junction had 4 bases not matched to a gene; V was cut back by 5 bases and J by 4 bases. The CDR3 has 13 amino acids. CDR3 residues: CASSIRDSYGYTF. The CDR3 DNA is TGTGCCAGCAGTATCCGGGACAGCTATGGCTACACCTTC.

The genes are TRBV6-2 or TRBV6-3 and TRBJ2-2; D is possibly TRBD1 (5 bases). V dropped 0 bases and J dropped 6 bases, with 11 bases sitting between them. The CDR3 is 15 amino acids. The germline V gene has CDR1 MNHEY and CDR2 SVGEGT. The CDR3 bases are TGTGCCAGCAGTTACTCCTGGACAATCCCCGGGGAGCTGTTTTTT. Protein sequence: CASSYSWTIPGELFF.

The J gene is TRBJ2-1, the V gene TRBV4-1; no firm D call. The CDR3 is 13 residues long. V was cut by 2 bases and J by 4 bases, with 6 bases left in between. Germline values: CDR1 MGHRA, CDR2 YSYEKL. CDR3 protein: CASSQFQYNEQFF. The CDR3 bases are TGCGCCAGCAGCCAATTTCAATACAATGAGCAGTTCTTC.

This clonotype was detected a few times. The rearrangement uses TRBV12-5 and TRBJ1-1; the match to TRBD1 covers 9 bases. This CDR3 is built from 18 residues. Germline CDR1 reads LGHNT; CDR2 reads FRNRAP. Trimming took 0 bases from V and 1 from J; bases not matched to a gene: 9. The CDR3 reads CASGLVLTGGFGNTEAFF. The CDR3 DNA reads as TGTGCTAGTGGTTTGGTACTGACAGGGGGTTTTGGGAACACTGAAGCTTTCTTT.

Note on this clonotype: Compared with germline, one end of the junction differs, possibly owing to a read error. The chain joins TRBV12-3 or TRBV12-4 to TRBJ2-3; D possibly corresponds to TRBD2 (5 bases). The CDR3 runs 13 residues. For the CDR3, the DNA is TGTGCCAGCAGTTTCGGAGGCACATATACGCAGTATTTT. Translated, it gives CASSFGGTYTQYF.

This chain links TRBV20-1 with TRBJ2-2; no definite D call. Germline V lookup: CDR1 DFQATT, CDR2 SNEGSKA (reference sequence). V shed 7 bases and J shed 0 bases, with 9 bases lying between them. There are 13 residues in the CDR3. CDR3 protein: CSGATSNTGELFF. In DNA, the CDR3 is TGCAGTGGTGCTACCTCGAACACCGGGGAGCTGTTTTTT.